This T cell receptor (beta chain) derives from a study of OX40 agonist ivuxolimab in advanced cancers. Study in general: Patient treatment consisted of intravenous ivuxolimab administration every 2 weeks at 0.01 to 10 mg/kg.

At baseline, cycle 4 day 1, and cycle 7 day 1, blood was sampled. With 3 bases removed from V and 2 bases from J, the gap between germline ends came to 10 bases. This CDR3 is 13 amino acids long. Per the germline V gene, CDR1 is GTSNPN and CDR2 is SVGIG (reference sequence). Assay: immunoSEQ multiplex PCR; the TCRdb copy retains only in-frame clones and omits some. The table shows 55,000 to 65,000 clones, with 85% to 90% occurring only once. Material: CD4+ or CD8+ T cells sorted from blood, obtained in a trial of the OX40 agonist ivuxolimab. The V call is TRBV30, the J call TRBJ1-2; D is ambiguous. The source of this sequence is an adult with an advanced solid tumor such as melanoma, head and neck, liver or kidney cancer. CDR3 residues: CAWRNPINYGYTF. As DNA, the CDR3 is TGTGCCTGGAGAAACCCTATAAACTATGGCTACACCTTC.